This T cell receptor (beta chain) came from a study of blood T cell repertoires in COVID-19. Overall study context: The United States, Italy and Spain supplied acute and convalescent COVID-19 samples. PBMCs, B-cell-depleted T cells, or T cells provided the cDNA or gDNA that made up the material.

The V gene's germline CDR1 is SGDLS and CDR2 YYNGEE. Trimming shortened V by 0 bases and J by 12 bases, and 16 bases separated the two germline ends. CDR3 size: 14 residues. Original analysis: The authors estimated nucleated cell counts from reference gene primer amplification. Sequencing was performed with immunoSEQ multiplex PCR; in TCRdb, only in-frame clones are kept and a portion is missing. From that table come the V and J calls and clone size; the DNA was used to work out D and trimming. The table has 100,000 or so clones, 70% to 90% seen once. The sequenced sample consisted of peripheral blood. The receptor was derived from a human donor in a cohort sampled during active COVID-19. The V call is TRBV9, the J call TRBJ2-1, with D possibly matching TRBD2 (6 bases). CDR3 bases: TGTGCCAGCAGCGTAGCCATTTCTAGCGCTGGGCAGTTCTTC. It yields the protein CASSVAISSAGQFF.